This T cell receptor (beta chain) was identified during a study of cytomegalovirus exposure and HLA in healthy donors. The wider study: A previous analysis identified approximately 110 million unique TCR beta sequences derived from 180 million or so T cells.

Study-level results: In vitro experiments confirmed that a few CMV-associated chains were specific for CMV antigens. V- and J-gene trimming in TCR beta was tied to a missense DCLRE1C variant by an analysis performed later.

Trimming cost V 4 bases and J 0 bases, with 16 bases left between them. CDR1 and CDR2 from the germline V gene are KGHSH and LQKENI. The CDR3 is 17 amino acids. The sample holds a few counts of this clone. What it recognizes is unknown. PCR amplification relied on 60 Vbeta primers (plus 13 Jbeta primers). TCRdb's table, derived via immunoSEQ multiplex PCR, lists solely in-frame clones and lacks some. The sample lists 150,000 to 200,000 clones; approximately 80% were seen once. The rearrangement uses TRBV18 and TRBJ2-1; D may be TRBD2 (5 bases). The sequencing input was PBMCs. The sequence was collected from a woman in her twenties or thirties in good health and CMV-seronegative. The CDR3 DNA sequence: TGTGCCAGCTCACTACACGGGATTGTTAGCTCCTACAATGAGCAGTTCTTC. Amino acids: CASSLHGIVSSYNEQFF.